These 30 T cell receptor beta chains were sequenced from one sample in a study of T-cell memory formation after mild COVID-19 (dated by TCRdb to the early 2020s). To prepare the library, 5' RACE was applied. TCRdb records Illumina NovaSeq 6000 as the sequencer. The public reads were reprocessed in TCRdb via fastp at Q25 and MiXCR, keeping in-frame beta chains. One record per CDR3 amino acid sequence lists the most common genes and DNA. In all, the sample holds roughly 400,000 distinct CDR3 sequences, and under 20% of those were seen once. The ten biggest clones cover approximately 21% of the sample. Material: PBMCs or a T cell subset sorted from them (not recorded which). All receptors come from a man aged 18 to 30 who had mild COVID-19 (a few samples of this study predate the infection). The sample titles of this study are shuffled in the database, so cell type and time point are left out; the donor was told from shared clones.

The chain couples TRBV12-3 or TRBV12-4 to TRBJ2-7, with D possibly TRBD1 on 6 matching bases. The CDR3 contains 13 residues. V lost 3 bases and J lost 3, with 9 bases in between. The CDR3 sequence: CASSLGADYEQYF. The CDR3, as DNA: TGTGCCAGCAGTTTGGGGGCCGACTACGAGCAGTACTTC.

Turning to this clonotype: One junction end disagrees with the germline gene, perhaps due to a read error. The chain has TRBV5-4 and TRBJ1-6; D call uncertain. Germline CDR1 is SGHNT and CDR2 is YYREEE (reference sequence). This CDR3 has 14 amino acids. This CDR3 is CASSFGRGNSPLHF. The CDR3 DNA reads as TGCGCCAGCAGCTTTGGACGGGGTAATTCACCCCTCCACTTT.

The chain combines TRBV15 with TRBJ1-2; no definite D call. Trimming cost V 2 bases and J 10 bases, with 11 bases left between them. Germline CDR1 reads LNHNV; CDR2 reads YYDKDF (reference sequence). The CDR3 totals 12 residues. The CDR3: CATSRMERVYTF. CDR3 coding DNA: TGTGCCACCAGCAGAATGGAGAGGGTCTACACCTTC.

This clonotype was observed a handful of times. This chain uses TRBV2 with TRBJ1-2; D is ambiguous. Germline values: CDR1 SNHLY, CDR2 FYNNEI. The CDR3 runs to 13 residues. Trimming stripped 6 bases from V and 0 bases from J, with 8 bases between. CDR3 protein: CASSISANYGYTF. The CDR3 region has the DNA TGTGCCAGCAGCATATCCGCTAACTATGGCTACACCTTC.

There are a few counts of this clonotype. CDR3 in DNA: TGCGCCAGCAGCTTGGAGGGCAGGGTGGCAGAGACCCAGTACTTC. This encodes CASSLEGRVAETQYF. This chain joins TRBV5-1 and TRBJ2-5, with D maybe TRBD1 (5 bases). V was cut by 0 bases and J by 4 bases, with 13 bases left in between. This CDR3 region has 15 residues. Per the germline V gene, CDR1 is SGHRS and CDR2 is YFSETQ. The whole variable domain, filled in from reference TRBV5-1 and TRBJ2-5, reads KAGVTQTPRYLIKTRGQQVTLSCSPISGHRSVSWYQQTPGQGLQFLFEYFSETQRNKGNFPGRFSGRQFSNSRSEMNVSTLELGDSALYLCASSLEGRVAETQYFGPGTRLLVL.

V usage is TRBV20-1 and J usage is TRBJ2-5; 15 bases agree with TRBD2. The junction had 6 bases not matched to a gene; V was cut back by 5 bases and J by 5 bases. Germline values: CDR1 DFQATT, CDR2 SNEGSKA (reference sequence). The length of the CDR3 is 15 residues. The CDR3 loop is CSAWTSGGAWETQYF. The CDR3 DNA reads TGCAGTGCTTGGACTAGCGGGGGGGCCTGGGAGACCCAGTACTTC.

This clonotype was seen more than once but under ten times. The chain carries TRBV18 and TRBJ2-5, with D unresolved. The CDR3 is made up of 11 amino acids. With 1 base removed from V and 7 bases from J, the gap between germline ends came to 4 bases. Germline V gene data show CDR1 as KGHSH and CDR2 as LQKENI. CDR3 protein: CASSPQGTQYF. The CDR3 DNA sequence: TGTGCCAGCTCACCACAGGGGACCCAGTACTTC.

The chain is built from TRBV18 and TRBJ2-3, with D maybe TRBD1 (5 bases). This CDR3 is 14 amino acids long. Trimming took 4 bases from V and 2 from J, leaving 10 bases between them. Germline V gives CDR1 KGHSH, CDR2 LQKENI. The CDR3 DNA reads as TGTGCCAGCTCACGTGACAGCCTCACAGATACGCAGTATTTT. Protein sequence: CASSRDSLTDTQYF. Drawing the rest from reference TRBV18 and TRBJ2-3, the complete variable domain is NAGVMQNPRHLVRRRGQEARLRCSPMKGHSHVYWYRQLPEEGLKFMVYLQKENIIDESGMPKERFSAEFPKEGPSILRIQQVVRGDSAAYFCASSRDSLTDTQYFGPGTRLTVL.

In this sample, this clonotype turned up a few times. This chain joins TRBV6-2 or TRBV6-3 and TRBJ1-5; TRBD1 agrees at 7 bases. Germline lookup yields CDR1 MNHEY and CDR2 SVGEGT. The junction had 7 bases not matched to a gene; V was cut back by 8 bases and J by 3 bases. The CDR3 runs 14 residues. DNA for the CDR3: TGTGCCAGCGGAAAAGACAGGGACAATCAGCCCCAGCATTTT. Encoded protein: CASGKDRDNQPQHF.

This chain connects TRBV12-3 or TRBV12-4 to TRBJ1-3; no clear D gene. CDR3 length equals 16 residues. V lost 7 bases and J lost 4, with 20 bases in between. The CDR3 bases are TGTGCCAGCACCTTTTTTGGGTCGCGCCGGGGAAACACCATATATTTT. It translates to CASTFFGSRRGNTIYF.

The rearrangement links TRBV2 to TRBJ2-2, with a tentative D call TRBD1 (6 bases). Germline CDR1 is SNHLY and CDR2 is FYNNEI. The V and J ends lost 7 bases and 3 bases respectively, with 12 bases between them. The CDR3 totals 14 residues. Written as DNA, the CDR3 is TGTGCCAGCATAAGGGCAGGGGACACCGGGGAGCTGTTTTTT. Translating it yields CASIRAGDTGELFF.

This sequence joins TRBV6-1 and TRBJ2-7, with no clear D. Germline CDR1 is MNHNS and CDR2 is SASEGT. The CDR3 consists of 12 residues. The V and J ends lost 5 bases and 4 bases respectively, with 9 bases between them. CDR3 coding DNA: TGTGCCAGCAGTCAATACCTTTACGAGCAGTACTTC. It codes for CASSQYLYEQYF.

The chain's CDR3 is CASSLDWRGSSSYNEQFF. In DNA form, the CDR3 reads TGTGCCAGCAGCTTAGATTGGCGGGGCTCGAGCTCCTACAATGAGCAGTTCTTC. This chain joins TRBV11-1 and TRBJ2-1; a weak D match, TRBD2 (6 bases). This CDR3 spans 18 amino acids. V was trimmed by 1 base and J by 0 bases, leaving 16 bases between them. Germline loops: CDR1 SGHAT, CDR2 FQDESV (reference sequence).

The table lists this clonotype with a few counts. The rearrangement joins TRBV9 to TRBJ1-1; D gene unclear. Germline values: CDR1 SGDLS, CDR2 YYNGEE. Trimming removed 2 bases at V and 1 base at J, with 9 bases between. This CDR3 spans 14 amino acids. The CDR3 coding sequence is TGTGCCAGCAGCGTGGGCAGCCAGAACACTGAAGCTTTCTTT. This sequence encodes CASSVGSQNTEAFF.

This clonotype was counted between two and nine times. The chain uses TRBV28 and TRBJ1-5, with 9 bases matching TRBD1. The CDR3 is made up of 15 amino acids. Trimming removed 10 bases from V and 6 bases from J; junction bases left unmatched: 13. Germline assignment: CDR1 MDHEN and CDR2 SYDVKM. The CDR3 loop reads CAIEQNTGGFQPQHF. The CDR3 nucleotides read TGTGCCATCGAGCAGAATACAGGGGGCTTTCAGCCCCAGCATTTT.

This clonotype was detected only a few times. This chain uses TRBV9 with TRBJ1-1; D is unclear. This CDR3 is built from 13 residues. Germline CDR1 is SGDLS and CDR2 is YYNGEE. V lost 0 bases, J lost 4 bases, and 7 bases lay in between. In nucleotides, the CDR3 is TGTGCCAGCAGCGTAGATGTGAGCACTGAAGCTTTCTTT. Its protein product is CASSVDVSTEAFF.

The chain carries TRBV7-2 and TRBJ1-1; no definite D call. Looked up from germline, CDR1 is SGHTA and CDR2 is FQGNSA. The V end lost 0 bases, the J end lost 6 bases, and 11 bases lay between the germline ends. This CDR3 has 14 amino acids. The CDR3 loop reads CASSLAASPAEAFF. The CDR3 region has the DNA TGTGCCAGCAGCTTAGCGGCCAGCCCGGCTGAAGCTTTCTTT.

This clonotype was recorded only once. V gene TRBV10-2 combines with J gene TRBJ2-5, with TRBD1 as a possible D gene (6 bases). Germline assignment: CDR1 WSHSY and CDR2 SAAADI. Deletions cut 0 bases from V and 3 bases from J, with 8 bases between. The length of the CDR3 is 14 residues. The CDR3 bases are TGCGCCAGCAGTGAGTCTAACAGGGAAGAGACCCAGTACTTC. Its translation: CASSESNREETQYF.

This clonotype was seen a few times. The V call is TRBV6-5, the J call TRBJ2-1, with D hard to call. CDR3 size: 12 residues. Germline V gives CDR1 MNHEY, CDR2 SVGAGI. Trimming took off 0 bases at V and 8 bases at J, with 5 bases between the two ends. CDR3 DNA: TGTGCCAGCAGTTACTCGCCACATGAGCAGTTCTTC. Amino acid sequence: CASSYSPHEQFF.

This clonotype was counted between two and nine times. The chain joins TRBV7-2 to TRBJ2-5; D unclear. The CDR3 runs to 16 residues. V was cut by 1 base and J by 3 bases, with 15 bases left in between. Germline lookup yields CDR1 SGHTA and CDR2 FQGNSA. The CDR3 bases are TGTGCCAGCAGCTTAGTAGCAGTTCGACTGGAAGAGACCCAGTACTTC. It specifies CASSLVAVRLEETQYF.

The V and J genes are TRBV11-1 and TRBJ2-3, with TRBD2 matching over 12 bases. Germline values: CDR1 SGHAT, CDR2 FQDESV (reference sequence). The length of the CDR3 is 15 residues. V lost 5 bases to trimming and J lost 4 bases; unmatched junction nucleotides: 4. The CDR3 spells CASSELAGGADTQYF. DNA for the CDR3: TGTGCCAGCAGCGAGCTAGCGGGGGGGGCAGATACGCAGTATTTT.

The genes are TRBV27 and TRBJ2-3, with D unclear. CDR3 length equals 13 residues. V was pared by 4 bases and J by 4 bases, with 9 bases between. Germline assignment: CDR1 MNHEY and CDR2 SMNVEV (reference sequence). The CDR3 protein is CASSSASSDTQYF. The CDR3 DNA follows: TGTGCCAGCAGTTCCGCCTCGTCAGATACGCAGTATTTT.

The CDR3 DNA reads as TGCAGTGCTCACAAGCGGGGGTGGGCAGATACGCAGTATTTT. It translates to CSAHKRGWADTQYF. The chain couples TRBV20-1 to TRBJ2-3; the match to TRBD2 covers 8 bases. V dropped 5 bases and J dropped 4; count of bases not matched to a gene: 8. Germline CDR1 and CDR2: DFQATT and SNEGSKA (reference sequence). This CDR3 has 14 amino acids.

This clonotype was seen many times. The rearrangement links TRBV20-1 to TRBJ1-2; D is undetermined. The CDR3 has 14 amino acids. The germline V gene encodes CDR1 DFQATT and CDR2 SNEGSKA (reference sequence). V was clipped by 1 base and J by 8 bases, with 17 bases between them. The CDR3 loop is CSARAWGNRLGYTF. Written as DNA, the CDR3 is TGCAGTGCTAGAGCTTGGGGAAATCGCCTAGGCTACACCTTC.

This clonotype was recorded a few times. Here the CDR3 reads CASSRTGAANQPQHF. The CDR3 coding sequence is TGTGCCAGTAGCAGGACAGGGGCAGCGAATCAGCCCCAGCATTTT. The chain combines TRBV19 with TRBJ1-5, with 9 bases that match TRBD1. Per the germline V gene, CDR1 is LNHDA and CDR2 is SQIVND (reference sequence). J gave up 4 bases and V 6 bases, and 7 bases lay outside the gene matches. The CDR3 totals 15 residues.

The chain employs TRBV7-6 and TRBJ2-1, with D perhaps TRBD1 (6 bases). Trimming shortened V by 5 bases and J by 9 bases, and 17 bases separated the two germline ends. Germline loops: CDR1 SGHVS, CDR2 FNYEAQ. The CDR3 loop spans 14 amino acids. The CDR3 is CASSPGAGEGEQFF. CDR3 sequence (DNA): TGTGCCAGCAGCCCAGGGGCCGGGGAAGGTGAGCAGTTCTTC.

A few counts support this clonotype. CDR3 nucleotides: TGCGCCAGCAGCCAGAGTCCGGGACCAAAACGAAACACCATATATTTT. This codes for CASSQSPGPKRNTIYF. The genes are TRBV4-1 and TRBJ1-3; D possibly corresponds to TRBD1 (5 bases). Deletions cut 3 bases from V and 5 bases from J, with 17 bases between. The CDR3 contains 16 residues. Germline assignment: CDR1 MGHRA and CDR2 YSYEKL.

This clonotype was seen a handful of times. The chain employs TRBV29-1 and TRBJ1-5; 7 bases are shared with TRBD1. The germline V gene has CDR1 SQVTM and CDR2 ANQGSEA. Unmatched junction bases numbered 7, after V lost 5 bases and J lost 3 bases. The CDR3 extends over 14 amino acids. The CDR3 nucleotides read TGCAGCGTTCACCCGACAGGGCTCAATCAGCCCCAGCATTTT. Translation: CSVHPTGLNQPQHF.

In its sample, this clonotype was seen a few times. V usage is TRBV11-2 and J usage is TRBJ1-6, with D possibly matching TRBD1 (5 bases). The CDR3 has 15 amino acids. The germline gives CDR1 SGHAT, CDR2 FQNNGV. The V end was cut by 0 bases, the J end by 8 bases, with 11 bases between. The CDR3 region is CASSLEAGRDSPLHF. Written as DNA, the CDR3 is TGTGCCAGCAGCTTAGAGGCAGGGCGGGATTCACCCCTCCACTTT.

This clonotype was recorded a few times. The chain's CDR3 is CASSRQGFGDSPLHF. CDR3 DNA: TGTGCCAGCAGCAGACAGGGTTTTGGCGATTCACCCCTCCACTTT. The chain couples TRBV9 to TRBJ1-6; TRBD1 matches 7 bases. The ends lost 4 bases at V and 8 bases at J; junction bases unmatched: 9. The CDR3 sequence is 15 residues long. CDR1 is SGDLS and CDR2 is YYNGEE in the germline V gene.